These 20 T cell receptor beta chains came from one sample sequenced in a study of type 1 regulatory T cells. No antigens are known for them. Study-level results: Tr1 cells had a more restricted TCR repertoire than non-Tr1 cells.

One entry per CDR3 protein, called by TCRdb with MiXCR from the reads. Of 65,000 to 80,000 distinct CDR3 sequences in the sample, less than 25% were seen once. The sequenced sample consisted of cultured type 1 regulatory T (Tr1) cells, either the whole culture or a sorted fraction (not recorded which). These TCRs come from a human donor in good health.

This clonotype was counted a few times. V gene TRBV11-1 combines with J gene TRBJ2-7; 8 nucleotides match TRBD1. Germline lookup yields CDR1 SGHAT and CDR2 FQDESV (reference sequence). The V and J ends lost 4 bases and 0 bases, in that order; junction bases with no gene match: 2. CDR3 length equals 14 residues. In nucleotides, the CDR3 is TGTGCCAGCAGCTCCCAGGGGGCCTCCTACGAGCAGTACTTC. Translated, it gives CASSSQGASYEQYF.

This chain links TRBV5-1 with TRBJ1-5, with D possibly matching TRBD1 (5 bases). Trimming cost V 0 bases and J 3 bases, with 10 bases left between them. The germline gives CDR1 SGHRS, CDR2 YFSETQ. The CDR3 is 15 residues long. The chain's CDR3 is CASSLGDGNNQPQHF. CDR3 DNA: TGCGCCAGCAGCTTGGGGGACGGAAACAATCAGCCCCAGCATTTT.

The chain has TRBV3-1 and TRBJ2-2; D could derive from TRBD1 or TRBD2 (6 bases each). CDR1 LGHDT and CDR2 YNNKEL come from the germline V gene (reference sequence). CDR3 length: 17 amino acids. With 2 bases removed from V and 4 bases from J, the gap between germline ends came to 17 bases. The chain's CDR3 is CASSQSWLRGATGELFF. The CDR3 coding sequence is TGTGCCAGCAGCCAAAGTTGGCTAAGGGGGGCCACCGGGGAGCTGTTTTTT.

In this sample, this clonotype turned up many times. The chain has TRBV7-2 and TRBJ2-5; D is unresolved. The CDR3 is 15 amino acids. Trimming cost V 1 base and J 5 bases, with 14 bases left between them. CDR1 SGHTA and CDR2 FQGNSA come from the germline V gene. The CDR3 loop is CASSLGSDSWETQYF. CDR3 nucleotide sequence: TGTGCCAGCAGCTTAGGTTCGGATTCTTGGGAGACCCAGTACTTC. Drawing the rest from reference TRBV7-2 and TRBJ2-5, the complete variable domain is GAGVSQSPSNKVTEKGKDVELRCDPISGHTALYWYRQSLGQGLEFLIYFQGNSAPDKSGLPSDRFSAERTGGSVSTLTIQRTQQEDSAVYLCASSLGSDSWETQYFGPGTRLLVL.

The table lists this clonotype with a few counts. The chain joins TRBV5-1 to TRBJ2-1; D could derive from TRBD1 or TRBD2 (5 bases each). Deletions cut 0 bases from V and 9 bases from J, with 19 bases between. The germline gives CDR1 SGHRS, CDR2 YFSETQ. The CDR3 spans 16 residues. CDR3 region: CASSLGGTVAVSEQFF. The CDR3 DNA follows: TGCGCCAGCAGCTTGGGAGGGACCGTGGCCGTCAGTGAGCAGTTCTTC.

This clonotype showed up just a few times. The chain couples TRBV5-4 to TRBJ2-3, with 12 bases identical to TRBD2. The CDR3 covers 16 residues. CDR1 is SGHNT and CDR2 is YYREEE in the germline V gene (reference sequence). The V and J ends lost 4 bases and 5 bases, in that order; junction bases with no gene match: 8. In DNA form, the CDR3 reads TGTGCCAGCAGCGCACGACTAGCGGGAGTAGGAGATACGCAGTATTTT. It codes for CASSARLAGVGDTQYF.

In DNA form, the CDR3 reads TGCGCCAGCAGCTTGGTCGTGGGATGGGAGCAGTACTTC. As protein: CASSLVVGWEQYF. V usage is TRBV5-1 and J usage is TRBJ2-7, with D unresolved. CDR3 length equals 13 residues. V lost 0 bases, J lost 7 bases, and 11 bases lay in between. The germline gives CDR1 SGHRS, CDR2 YFSETQ.

This chain links TRBV7-2 with TRBJ2-5; TRBD2 might be the D (5 bases). The CDR3 consists of 13 residues. V shed 5 bases and J shed 4 bases, with 11 bases lying between them. Germline CDR1 and CDR2: SGHTA and FQGNSA. The CDR3 coding sequence is TGTGCCAGCAGCGTCCTAGCAGTAGAGACCCAGTACTTC. Residues: CASSVLAVETQYF.

This chain joins TRBV23-1 and TRBJ2-3, with 9 bases identical to TRBD1. TRBV23-1 is flagged as an ORF with uncertain function. V was pared by 9 bases and J by 5 bases, with 9 bases of the junction left unmatched. CDR3 length: 14 amino acids. In DNA, the CDR3 is TGCGCCAGTCACCGGGACAGGGTGGGAGATACGCAGTATTTT. It yields the protein CASHRDRVGDTQYF.

The V gene is TRBV6-5, the J gene TRBJ2-2; the match to TRBD2 covers 11 bases. Looked up from germline, CDR1 is MNHEY and CDR2 is SVGAGI. With 6 bases clipped from V and 6 bases from J, the junction kept 6 bases outside the gene matches. This CDR3 spans 15 amino acids. The CDR3 coding sequence is TGTGCCAGCAGCCTAGCGGGAGGCCAAGCCGGGGAGCTGTTTTTT. Translated, it gives CASSLAGGQAGELFF.

This clonotype occurred a few times. The V gene is TRBV5-1, the J gene TRBJ2-3; no clear D gene. The CDR3 runs to 13 residues. Looked up from germline, CDR1 is SGHRS and CDR2 is YFSETQ. The V end was cut by 1 base, the J end by 5 bases, with 8 bases between. The CDR3 DNA reads as TGCGCCAGCAGCTTGTTAGCTGTAGATACGCAGTATTTT. Translating gives CASSLLAVDTQYF.

The V and J genes are TRBV20-1 and TRBJ2-1, with D tentatively TRBD2 (7 bases). This CDR3 contains 17 residues. V lost 5 bases and J 0 bases, leaving 20 bases between the germline ends. CDR1 and CDR2 (germline): DFQATT, SNEGSKA (reference sequence). This CDR3 reads CSASTNQGGGSYNEQFF. For the CDR3, the DNA is TGCAGTGCTTCAACGAACCAGGGAGGGGGCTCCTACAATGAGCAGTTCTTC.

The rearrangement joins TRBV7-8 to TRBJ2-7; D gene unclear. Trimming left V 5 bases short and J 2 bases short, with 10 bases between. This CDR3 is 13 amino acids long. Germline loops: CDR1 SGHVS, CDR2 FQNEAQ. DNA for the CDR3: TGTGCCAGCAGCGCAGACACTACCTACGAGCAGTACTTC. This codes for CASSADTTYEQYF.

The chain has TRBV7-9 and TRBJ2-5; tentatively, D is TRBD2 (6 bases). Trimming shortened V by 5 bases and J by 5 bases, and 12 bases separated the two germline ends. This CDR3 comprises 13 residues. CDR1 and CDR2 (germline): SEHNR, FQNEAQ (reference sequence). CDR3 nucleotide sequence: TGTGCCAGCAGCCCGGGAGTTGGGGAGACCCAGTACTTC. This sequence encodes CASSPGVGETQYF. Full variable domain (missing parts from reference TRBV7-9 and TRBJ2-5): DTGVSQNPRHKITKRGQNVTFRCDPISEHNRLYWYRQTLGQGPEFLTYFQNEAQLEKSRLLSDRFSAERPKGSFSTLEIQRTEQGDSAMYLCASSPGVGETQYFGPGTRLLVL.

V is TRBV30 and J is TRBJ1-1; D is unclear. The CDR3 extends over 15 amino acids. Germline-derived CDR1 and CDR2 are GTSNPN and SVGIG (reference sequence). With 0 bases removed from V and 5 bases from J, the gap between germline ends came to 16 bases. CDR3 loop: CAWSVDPSGRTEAFF. For the CDR3, the DNA is TGTGCCTGGAGTGTAGACCCGAGTGGGAGGACTGAAGCTTTCTTT.

As to this clonotype: Given a much more abundant clone one base away, this may be a read error. The chain links TRBV12-3 or TRBV12-4 to TRBJ1-3; D unclear. Between the trimmed V and J ends, which lost 6 bases and 4 bases, there was a span of 4 bases. This CDR3 region has 11 residues. In DNA form, the CDR3 reads TGTGCCAGCAGAACCGGAAACACCATATATTTT. This codes for CASRTGNTIYF.

The V call is TRBV20-1, the J call TRBJ1-1, with D hard to call. Germline lookup yields CDR1 DFQATT and CDR2 SNEGSKA (reference sequence). V lost 5 bases, J lost 3 bases, and 13 bases lay in between. CDR3 length: 13 amino acids. The CDR3 reads CSAGVVSHTEAFF. For the CDR3, the DNA is TGCAGTGCTGGGGTCGTATCTCACACTGAAGCTTTCTTT.

V gene TRBV20-1 combines with J gene TRBJ2-7; D unclear. CDR1 DFQATT and CDR2 SNEGSKA come from the germline V gene (reference sequence). The CDR3 has 14 residues. Trimming stripped 6 bases from V and 3 bases from J, with 18 bases between. The CDR3 here is CSAWAPARNYEQYF. In DNA, the CDR3 is TGCAGTGCCTGGGCGCCCGCGAGAAACTACGAGCAGTACTTC.

The V gene is TRBV5-1, the J gene TRBJ2-5; no firm D call. CDR1 is SGHRS and CDR2 is YFSETQ in the germline V gene. V was trimmed by 2 bases and J by 4 bases, leaving 6 bases between them. This CDR3 comprises 12 residues. The CDR3 here is CASSLSRETQYF. The CDR3 DNA follows: TGCGCCAGCAGCTTATCTCGAGAGACCCAGTACTTC. The variable domain in full, with the rest retrieved from reference TRBV5-1 and TRBJ2-5, is KAGVTQTPRYLIKTRGQQVTLSCSPISGHRSVSWYQQTPGQGLQFLFEYFSETQRNKGNFPGRFSGRQFSNSRSEMNVSTLELGDSALYLCASSLSRETQYFGPGTRLLVL.

The V gene is TRBV10-3, the J gene TRBJ2-3, with unresolved D. V was pared by 8 bases and J by 0 bases, with 9 bases between. CDR1 ENHRY and CDR2 SYGVKD come from the germline V gene. The CDR3 extends over 13 amino acids. CDR3 region: CAIGAPSTDTQYF. The CDR3 coding sequence is TGTGCCATCGGAGCGCCAAGCACAGATACGCAGTATTTT.